This T cell receptor beta chain originates from a study of OX40 agonist ivuxolimab in advanced cancers. As for the study more broadly: Ivuxolimab was an agonistic, fully human IgG2 monoclonal antibody directed against OX40 (CD134), a costimulatory receptor. The dose-escalation cohort was 80% to 90% male with a mean age of 60 years, ranging from roughly 23 to 90. Partial responses occurred in three dose-escalation patients, of whom one had hepatocellular carcinoma and two had cutaneous melanoma. The paper reports the monotherapy dose-escalation portion (N of about 47 patients) of the phase I ivuxolimab trial. Peripheral TCRbeta sequencing was intended to test whether TCR sequence diversity was altered and clonal T-cell expansion was caused by ivuxolimab. Intravenous ivuxolimab was administered to patients every 2 weeks at six dose levels: 0.01, 0.1, 0.3, 1.5, 3 and 10 mg/kg. Of the 50 to 55 patients in dose escalation, some 20 had hepatocellular carcinoma, approximately 15 had melanoma, 9 had renal cell carcinoma and 9 had head and neck cancer. Patients were allowed to have had prior anti-PD-1, anti-PD-L1 or anti-CTLA-4 therapy, and around 41% of the dose-escalation patients had previously received checkpoint inhibitors.

Patients with autoimmune disease history or receiving systemic immunosuppression were excluded from the trial. Peripheral blood for TCR sequencing was drawn from every dose cohort at baseline, at cycle 4 day 1 and at cycle 7 day 1. The samples were taken from a phase I, first-in-human, multicenter, open-label dose-escalation trial of ivuxolimab. Adults with locally advanced or metastatic melanoma, renal cell, hepatocellular, or head and neck squamous cell carcinoma were enrolled in the trial. Before TCR sequencing, CD4+ and CD8+ T cells were separately sorted from peripheral blood. Comments on this clone: It lacks a known antigen. No base quality information exists; no much larger clone differs at one position.

Beyond this particular receptor, the publication reports: After ivuxolimab, more expanded clones were found on average in CD8+ T cells than in CD4+ T cells. In partial responders in the 0.1-3.0 mg/kg groups, normalized peripheral clonal expansion was found to be among the lowest, especially among CD8+ T cells. Which antigens the clonally expanded peripheral T cells were specific for was not determined. Low levels of normalized T-cell clonal expansion were also seen in some nonresponding patients. Clonal expansion of both CD4+ and CD8+ blood T cells was observed from baseline to week 6 at doses 0.1 to 3.0 mg/kg.

Genomic DNA was isolated from the sorted cells so that the TCRbeta CDR3 region could be sequenced. TCRbeta CDR3 regions were sequenced using the immunoSEQ Assay. This immuneACCESS table, as held by TCRdb, lists in-frame sequences with V and J called but not all clones. Of the missing ones, under half trace to an unresolved V gene in checked studies; the others have no known cause. This sample is represented by some 41,000 clones; around nine tenths of them were singletons. The ten largest clones capture roughly 13% of the sample. This sequence was found in an adult with an advanced solid tumor such as melanoma, head and neck, liver or kidney cancer. Here the sequenced sample was CD4+ or CD8+ T cells sorted from blood, taken in a trial of the OX40 agonist ivuxolimab.

The CDR3: CASSARPPDVSGANVLTF. The nucleotides are TGTGCCAGCAGCGCCCGCCCCCCGGATGTCTCTGGGGCCAACGTCCTGACTTTC. In this chain, TRBV9 is recombined with TRBJ2-6; confidence is insufficient to name the D gene. From cysteine to phenylalanine, the CDR3 is 18 amino acids long. This entry keeps only the CDR3 DNA: 54 bases, framed from base 1. V and J are truncated by 3 bases and 0 bases respectively, leaving an intervening sequence of 16 bases. Reading the germline V gene gives CDR1 SGDLS and CDR2 YYNGEE.